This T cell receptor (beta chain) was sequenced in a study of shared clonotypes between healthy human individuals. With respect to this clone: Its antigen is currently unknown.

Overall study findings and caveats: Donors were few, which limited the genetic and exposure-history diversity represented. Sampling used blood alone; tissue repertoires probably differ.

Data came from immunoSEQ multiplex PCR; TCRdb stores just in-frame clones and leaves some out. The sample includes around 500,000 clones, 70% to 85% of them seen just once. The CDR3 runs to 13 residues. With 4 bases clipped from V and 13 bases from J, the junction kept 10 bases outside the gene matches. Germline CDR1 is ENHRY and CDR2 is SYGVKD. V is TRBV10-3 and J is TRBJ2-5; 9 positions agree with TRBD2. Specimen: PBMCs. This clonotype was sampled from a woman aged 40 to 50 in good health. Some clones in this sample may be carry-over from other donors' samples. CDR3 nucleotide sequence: TGTGCCATCAGTGGTACAGCGGGAGGCCACCCGTACTTC. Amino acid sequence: CAISGTAGGHPYF.